This T cell receptor beta chain derives from a study of blood T cell repertoires in COVID-19. Germline CDR1 and CDR2: LNHNV and YYDKDF (reference sequence). Trimming took 0 bases from V and 9 from J, leaving 23 bases between them. The CDR3 has 18 residues. Per the original methods: Quantification of nucleated cells was approximated via reference gene primer amplification. The table came from immunoSEQ multiplex PCR; TCRdb's copy has only in-frame clones and leaves some out. Clonal size and the V and J genes are those of that table, whereas D and trimming came from the DNA. The data show about 190,000 clones, 65% to 85% seen once.

Source material: peripheral blood. The chain joins TRBV15 to TRBJ2-2; the D gene is possibly TRBD1 (5 bases). This TCR derives from a man aged 55 to 70 with active or convalescent COVID-19. The CDR3 protein is CATSREYALRGAERELFF. The CDR3 nucleotides are TGTGCCACCAGCAGAGAGTACGCTTTAAGGGGCGCCGAACGGGAGCTGTTTTTT.